The clone carrying this TCR beta chain was observed many times. Its specificity is not known. Through Arm-PCR of CDR3 regions and iRepertoire HTBI primers, TCR beta libraries were built. TCRdb fed the multiplex PCR reads into MiXCR, producing one record per CDR3 protein. Among some 430,000 distinct CDR3 sequences, roughly 21% were seen once, and the ten largest hold 6.5% to 9%. The record originates from a study of regulatory T cells in long-lasting Graves disease. Study-wide context: Patients with persistent Graves' disease had over 5 years of antithyroid drugs and persistent TSH receptor antibodies. Whole-study findings and limits: In persistent patients, shared public clonotypes (around 2,500) outnumbered those in new patients (roughly 870).

Trimming removed 6 bases at V and 4 bases at J, with 15 bases between. Germline loops: CDR1 DFQATT, CDR2 SNEGSKA (reference sequence). The CDR3 has 13 amino acids. Documented time point: persistent/refractory GD, antithyroid drugs over 5 years with positive TRAb. The TCR library was prepared using RNA isolated from PBMCs. Sequenced material: peripheral blood mononuclear cells (PBMCs), taken when the disease was refractory, from a patient treated with antithyroid drugs. This clonotype was obtained from a female donor with Graves disease. The chain employs TRBV20-1 and TRBJ2-5, with D hard to call. This chain's CDR3 is CSAPTLVGETQYF. Written as DNA, the CDR3 is TGCAGTGCCCCGACCCTTGTTGGAGAGACCCAGTACTTC.